One and the same sample provided the 20 T cell receptor beta chains below, sequenced in a study of blood T cells in healthy people across ages. Alongside a J-beta primer mix, a sample-barcoded 5' primer served in a second PCR lasting 7 to 11 cycles. TCRdb re-derived calls from the 5' RACE reads in MiXCR, one entry per CDR3 protein. The sample includes about 500,000 distinct CDR3 sequences, under 30% of them seen just once. These sequences were also reported in another study, on T cells of mothers and their children.

Sequenced: blood. The receptors stem from a boy aged 5 to 17 in good health.

This rearrangement joins TRBV25-1 to TRBJ2-7; 9 nucleotides line up with TRBD1. The CDR3 sequence is 14 residues long. The germline V gene has CDR1 MGHDK and CDR2 SYGVNS. V dropped 8 bases and J dropped 2; count of bases not matched to a gene: 7. The CDR3 DNA sequence: TGTGCCAGCTTGGGGGACAGGGCCCCCTACGAGCAGTACTTC. It specifies CASLGDRAPYEQYF.

This clonotype was picked up a small number of times. The chain employs TRBV6-1 and TRBJ2-5; tentatively, D is TRBD2 (6 bases). Trimming pared 6 bases from V and 4 bases from J, leaving 9 bases between. Per the germline V gene, CDR1 is MNHNS and CDR2 is SASEGT. This CDR3 contains 12 residues. CDR3 region: CASRGGIETQYF. CDR3 sequence (DNA): TGTGCCAGCAGGGGCGGGATAGAGACCCAGTACTTC.

The chain recombines TRBV9 with TRBJ2-5; the D gene is possibly TRBD1 (6 bases). With 0 bases removed from V and 4 bases from J, the gap between germline ends came to 10 bases. Germline values: CDR1 SGDLS, CDR2 YYNGEE. This CDR3 contains 14 residues. The CDR3 protein is CASSVGSRGETQYF. The CDR3 bases are TGTGCCAGCAGCGTAGGATCCAGGGGAGAGACCCAGTACTTC.

The rearrangement uses TRBV29-1 and TRBJ2-1; the D is unclear. The V end lost 4 bases, the J end lost 0 bases, and 7 bases lay between the germline ends. The CDR3 runs to 13 residues. Germline loops: CDR1 SQVTM, CDR2 ANQGSEA. In DNA form, the CDR3 reads TGCAGCGTTGTGGAGCGCTCCTACAATGAGCAGTTCTTC. Its translation is CSVVERSYNEQFF.

This clonotype turned up a few times. The V and J genes are TRBV6-2 or TRBV6-3 and TRBJ2-5; D is unclear. The assigned J gene may be wrong: the sequence end matches TRBJ2-7 better. Germline-derived CDR1 and CDR2 are MNHEY and SVGEGT. The CDR3 consists of 14 residues. CDR3 region: CASSYSPASYEQYF. CDR3 sequence (DNA): TGTGCCAGCAGTTACTCTCCCGCCTCCTACGAGCAGTACTTC.

This clonotype was counted only a few times. V usage is TRBV15 and J usage is TRBJ2-5; D might be TRBD2 (5 bases). CDR1 is LNHNV and CDR2 is YYDKDF in the germline V gene (reference sequence). This CDR3 contains 17 residues. Between the trimmed V and J ends, which lost 0 bases and 11 bases, there was a span of 25 bases. The CDR3 region is CATSRDTPTEPTREQYF. CDR3 coding DNA: TGTGCCACCAGCAGAGATACGCCAACAGAACCTACGAGGGAGCAGTACTTC.

This clonotype was seen more than once but under ten times. V usage is TRBV19 and J usage is TRBJ2-7, with 9 nucleotides matching TRBD1. V lost 6 bases and J lost 3; bases outside the gene matches: 9. Germline V lookup: CDR1 LNHDA, CDR2 SQIVND (reference sequence). This CDR3 has 15 residues. The CDR3 DNA follows: TGTGCCAGTAGCCCAACGGGACAGGGCCGCTACGAGCAGTACTTC. This sequence encodes CASSPTGQGRYEQYF.

V gene TRBV28 combines with J gene TRBJ2-7; D ambiguous. Germline-derived CDR1 and CDR2 are MDHEN and SYDVKM. V was pared by 6 bases and J by 7 bases, with 19 bases between. The CDR3 runs to 14 residues. The CDR3 here is CASRGSTVPWEQYF. Here the CDR3 DNA reads TGTGCCAGCAGGGGTAGTACGGTCCCGTGGGAGCAGTACTTC. Complete variable domain (other parts from reference TRBV28 and TRBJ2-7): DVKVTQSSRYLVKRTGEKVFLECVQDMDHENMFWYRQDPGLGLRLIYFSYDVKMKEKGDIPEGYSVSREKKERFSLILESASTNQTSMYLCASRGSTVPWEQYFGPGTRLTVT.

The table lists this clonotype with a few counts. This chain links TRBV12-3 or TRBV12-4 with TRBJ2-1, with D perhaps matching TRBD1 (5 bases). Trimming left V 8 bases short and J 7 bases short, with 9 bases between. This CDR3 is 11 amino acids long. The CDR3 sequence: CASGAVNEQFF. The CDR3 DNA reads TGTGCCAGCGGGGCGGTGAATGAGCAGTTCTTC.

The gene calls are TRBV25-1 and TRBJ1-1; a possible D gene is TRBD1 (6 bases). Germline lookup yields CDR1 MGHDK and CDR2 SYGVNS. The CDR3 is made up of 12 amino acids. Trimming took off 5 bases at V and 8 bases at J, with 12 bases between the two ends. CDR3 protein: CASSTGTREAFF. The CDR3 DNA reads TGTGCCAGCAGTACCGGGACACGAGAAGCTTTCTTT.

This clonotype has a handful of counts. The chain is built from TRBV28 and TRBJ2-3; 14 positions agree with TRBD2. This CDR3 region has 19 residues. Germline CDR1 and CDR2: MDHEN and SYDVKM. The V and J ends lost 4 bases and 4 bases, in that order; junction bases with no gene match: 13. The chain's CDR3 is CASSSTPGTSGGAADTQYF. CDR3 in DNA: TGTGCCAGCAGTTCAACTCCCGGGACTAGCGGGGGTGCGGCAGATACGCAGTATTTT. Filled out from reference TRBV28 and TRBJ2-3, the complete variable domain reads DVKVTQSSRYLVKRTGEKVFLECVQDMDHENMFWYRQDPGLGLRLIYFSYDVKMKEKGDIPEGYSVSREKKERFSLILESASTNQTSMYLCASSSTPGTSGGAADTQYFGPGTRLTVL.

The rearrangement uses TRBV9 and TRBJ1-6; D unresolved. The CDR3 runs 16 residues. V lost 0 bases, J lost 13 bases, and 20 bases lay in between. Germline V gene lookup returns CDR1 SGDLS and CDR2 YYNGEE. The CDR3 reads CASSVDPEGYSSPLHF. DNA for the CDR3: TGTGCCAGCAGCGTAGACCCGGAGGGCTATTCATCGCCCCTCCACTTT. Full variable domain (outside the CDR3, taken from reference TRBV9 and TRBJ1-6): DSGVTQTPKHLITATGQRVTLRCSPRSGDLSVYWYQQSLDQGLQFLIQYYNGEERAKGNILERFSAQQFPDLHSELNLSSLELGDSALYFCASSVDPEGYSSPLHFGNGTRLTVT.

This sequence joins TRBV6-5 and TRBJ1-1; possible D gene TRBD1, 5 bases. The V and J ends lost 8 bases and 2 bases respectively, with 12 bases between them. Germline lookup yields CDR1 MNHEY and CDR2 SVGAGI. The CDR3 has 13 amino acids. The CDR3 DNA is TGTGCCAGCGGGAATGGGGGAAACACTGAAGCTTTCTTT. It is translated as CASGNGGNTEAFF.

This clonotype was counted only a few times. The rearrangement uses TRBV6-2 or TRBV6-3 and TRBJ2-7; D is uncertain. The CDR3 covers 14 residues. Looked up from germline, CDR1 is MNHEY and CDR2 is SVGEGT. The germline V and J ends were trimmed by 6 bases and 3 bases, with 15 bases remaining between them. The CDR3 bases are TGTGCCAGCAGCCAATTCGACTCCAACTACGAGCAGTACTTC. Protein product: CASSQFDSNYEQYF.

This clonotype was counted between two and nine times. The chain uses TRBV20-1 and TRBJ1-4; D might be TRBD1 (6 bases). Germline lookup yields CDR1 DFQATT and CDR2 SNEGSKA (reference sequence). This CDR3 has 14 residues. V shed 2 bases and J shed 8 bases, with 15 bases lying between them. CDR3 loop: CSARRGSGGEKLFF. The CDR3, as DNA: TGCAGTGCTAGAAGGGGGAGCGGGGGAGAAAAACTGTTTTTT.

The chain recombines TRBV6-6 with TRBJ2-1; 9 bases map to TRBD2. The CDR3 loop spans 14 amino acids. Trimming removed 7 bases from V and 4 bases from J; junction bases left unmatched: 5. CDR1 and CDR2 from the germline V gene are MNHNY and SVGAGI (reference sequence). CDR3 DNA sequence: TGTGCCAGCATAGGACTAGCGCCATACAATGAGCAGTTCTTC. As protein: CASIGLAPYNEQFF.

The table lists this clonotype with a few counts. The J gene is TRBJ1-1, the V gene TRBV28; the D gene is possibly TRBD1 (5 bases). The CDR3 totals 15 residues. Looked up from germline, CDR1 is MDHEN and CDR2 is SYDVKM. V was pared by 5 bases and J by 3 bases, with 16 bases between. Here the CDR3 reads CASSMSGRGDTEAFF. In nucleotides, the CDR3 is TGTGCCAGCAGTATGTCGGGGCGGGGGGACACTGAAGCTTTCTTT.

The chain couples TRBV16 to TRBJ1-4; D is undetermined. The V gene lost 0 bases and the J gene lost 7 bases, with 12 bases spanning the gap. The CDR3 covers 15 residues. Germline CDR1 KGHSY, CDR2 FQNENV. This CDR3 reads CASSQSWGFGEKLFF. The CDR3 DNA sequence: TGTGCCAGCAGCCAATCATGGGGATTCGGTGAAAAACTGTTTTTT.

This clonotype was observed a few times. This chain joins TRBV7-6 and TRBJ2-7; possibly TRBD1 for D (6 bases). V was trimmed by 8 bases and J by 3 bases, leaving 17 bases between them. CDR3 length: 14 residues. Germline V gene lookup returns CDR1 SGHVS and CDR2 FNYEAQ. CDR3: CASADLGQSYEQYF. Here the CDR3 DNA reads TGTGCCAGCGCAGACCTTGGACAGAGCTACGAGCAGTACTTC.

The rearrangement links TRBV6-5 to TRBJ2-7; unclear D gene. V was cut by 0 bases and J by 5 bases, with 11 bases left in between. Germline lookup yields CDR1 MNHEY and CDR2 SVGAGI. This CDR3 comprises 14 residues. DNA for the CDR3: TGTGCCAGCAGTTACTCACTGATCCCCCACGAGCAGTACTTC. It specifies CASSYSLIPHEQYF.